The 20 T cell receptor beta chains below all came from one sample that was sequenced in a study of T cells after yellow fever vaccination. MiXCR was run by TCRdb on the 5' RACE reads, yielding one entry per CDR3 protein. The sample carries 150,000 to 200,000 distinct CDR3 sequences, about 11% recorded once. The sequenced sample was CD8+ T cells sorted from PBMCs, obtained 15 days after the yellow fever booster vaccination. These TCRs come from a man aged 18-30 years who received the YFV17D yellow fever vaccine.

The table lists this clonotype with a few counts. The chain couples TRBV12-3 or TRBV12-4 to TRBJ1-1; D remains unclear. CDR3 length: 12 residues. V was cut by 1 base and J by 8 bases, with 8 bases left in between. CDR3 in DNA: TGTGCCAGCAGTTTAGTGCACGGAGAAGCTTTCTTT. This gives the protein CASSLVHGEAFF.

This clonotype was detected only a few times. This chain's CDR3 is CASSLGLAGGELFF. Here the CDR3 DNA reads TGTGCCAGCAGCTTAGGGTTAGCCGGCGGGGAGCTGTTTTTT. The rearrangement links TRBV11-2 to TRBJ2-2; D not resolved. Trimming shortened V by 1 base and J by 7 bases, and 10 bases separated the two germline ends. Per the germline V gene, CDR1 is SGHAT and CDR2 is FQNNGV. The CDR3 has 14 residues.

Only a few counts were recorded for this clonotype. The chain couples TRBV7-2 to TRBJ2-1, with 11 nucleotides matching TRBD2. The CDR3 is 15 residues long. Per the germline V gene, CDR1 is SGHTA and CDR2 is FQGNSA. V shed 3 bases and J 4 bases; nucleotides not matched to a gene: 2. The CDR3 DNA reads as TGTGCCAGCAGCTTTAGCGGGGGGGGTTACAATGAGCAGTTCTTC. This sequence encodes CASSFSGGGYNEQFF. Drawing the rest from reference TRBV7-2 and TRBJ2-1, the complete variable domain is GAGVSQSPSNKVTEKGKDVELRCDPISGHTALYWYRQSLGQGLEFLIYFQGNSAPDKSGLPSDRFSAERTGGSVSTLTIQRTQQEDSAVYLCASSFSGGGYNEQFFGPGTRLTVL.

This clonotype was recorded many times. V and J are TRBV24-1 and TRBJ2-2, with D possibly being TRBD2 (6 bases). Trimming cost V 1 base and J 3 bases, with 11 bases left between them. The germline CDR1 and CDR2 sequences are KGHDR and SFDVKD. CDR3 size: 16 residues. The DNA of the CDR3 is TGTGCCACCAGTGATTTTCCGGGGGTGTACACCGGGGAGCTGTTTTTT. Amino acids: CATSDFPGVYTGELFF.

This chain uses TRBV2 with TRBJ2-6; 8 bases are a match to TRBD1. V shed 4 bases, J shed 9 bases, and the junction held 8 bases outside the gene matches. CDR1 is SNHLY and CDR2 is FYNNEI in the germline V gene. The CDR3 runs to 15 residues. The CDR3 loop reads CASSGGQAKGNVLTF. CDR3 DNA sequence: TGTGCCAGCAGTGGGGGACAGGCCAAGGGCAACGTCCTGACTTTC.

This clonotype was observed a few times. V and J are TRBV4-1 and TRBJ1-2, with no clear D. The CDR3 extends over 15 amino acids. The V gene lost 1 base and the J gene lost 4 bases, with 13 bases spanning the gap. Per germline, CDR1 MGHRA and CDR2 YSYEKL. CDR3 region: CASSQVPPAGYGYTF. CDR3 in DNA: TGCGCCAGCAGCCAAGTACCACCGGCGGGCTATGGCTACACCTTC.

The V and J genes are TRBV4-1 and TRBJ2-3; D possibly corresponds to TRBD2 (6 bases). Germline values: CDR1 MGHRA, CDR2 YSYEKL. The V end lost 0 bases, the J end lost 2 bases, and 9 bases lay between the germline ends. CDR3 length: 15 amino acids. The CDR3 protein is CASSQEIADTDTQYF. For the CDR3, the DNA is TGCGCCAGCAGCCAAGAGATAGCGGACACAGATACGCAGTATTTT.

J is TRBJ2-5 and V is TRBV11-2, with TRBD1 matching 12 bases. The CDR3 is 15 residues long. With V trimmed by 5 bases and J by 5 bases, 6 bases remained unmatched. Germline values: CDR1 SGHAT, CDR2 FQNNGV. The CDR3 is CASSTGTGGRETQYF. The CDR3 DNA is TGTGCCAGCAGCACCGGGACAGGGGGCCGGGAGACCCAGTACTTC.

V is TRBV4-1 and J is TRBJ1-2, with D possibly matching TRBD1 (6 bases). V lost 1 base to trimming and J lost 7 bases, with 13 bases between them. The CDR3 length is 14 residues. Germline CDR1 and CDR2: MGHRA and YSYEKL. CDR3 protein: CASSQVAGEFGYTF. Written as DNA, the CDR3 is TGCGCCAGCAGCCAAGTGGCAGGGGAGTTTGGCTACACCTTC.

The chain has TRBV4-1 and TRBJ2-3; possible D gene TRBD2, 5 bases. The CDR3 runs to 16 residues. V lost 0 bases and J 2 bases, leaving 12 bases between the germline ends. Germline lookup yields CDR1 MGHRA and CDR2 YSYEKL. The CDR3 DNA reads TGCGCCAGCAGCCAAGAGGGATACGGGGACACAGATACGCAGTATTTT. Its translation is CASSQEGYGDTDTQYF.

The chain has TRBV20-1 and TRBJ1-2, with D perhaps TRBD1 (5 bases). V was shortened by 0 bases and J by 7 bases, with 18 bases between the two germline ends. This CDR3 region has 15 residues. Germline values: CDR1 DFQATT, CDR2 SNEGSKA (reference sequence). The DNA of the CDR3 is TGCAGTGCTAGAGATCGGGGCCGGACGCCGGGTGGCTACACCTTC. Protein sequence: CSARDRGRTPGGYTF.

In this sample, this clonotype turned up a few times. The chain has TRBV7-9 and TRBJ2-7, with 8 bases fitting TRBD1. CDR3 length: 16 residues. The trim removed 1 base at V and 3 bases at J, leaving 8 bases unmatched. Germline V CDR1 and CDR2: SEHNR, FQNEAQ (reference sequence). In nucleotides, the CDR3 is TGTGCCAGCAGCTTAGTTGGTGCGGACAGGGTCTACGAGCAGTACTTC. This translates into CASSLVGADRVYEQYF.

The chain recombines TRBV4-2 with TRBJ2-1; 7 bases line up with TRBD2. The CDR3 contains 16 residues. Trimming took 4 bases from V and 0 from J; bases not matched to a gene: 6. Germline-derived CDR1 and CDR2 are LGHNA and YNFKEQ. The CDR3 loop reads CASSPEGGSSYNEQFF. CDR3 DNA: TGTGCCAGCAGCCCCGAGGGCGGGAGCTCCTACAATGAGCAGTTCTTC.

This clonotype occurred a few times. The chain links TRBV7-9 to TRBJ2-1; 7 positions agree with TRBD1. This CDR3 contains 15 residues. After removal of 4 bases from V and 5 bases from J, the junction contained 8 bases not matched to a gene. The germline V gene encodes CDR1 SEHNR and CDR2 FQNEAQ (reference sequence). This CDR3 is CASSYPGTDNNEQFF. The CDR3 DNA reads TGTGCCAGCAGCTACCCCGGGACAGATAACAATGAGCAGTTCTTC. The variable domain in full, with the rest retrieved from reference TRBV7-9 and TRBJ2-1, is DTGVSQNPRHKITKRGQNVTFRCDPISEHNRLYWYRQTLGQGPEFLTYFQNEAQLEKSRLLSDRFSAERPKGSFSTLEIQRTEQGDSAMYLCASSYPGTDNNEQFFGPGTRLTVL.

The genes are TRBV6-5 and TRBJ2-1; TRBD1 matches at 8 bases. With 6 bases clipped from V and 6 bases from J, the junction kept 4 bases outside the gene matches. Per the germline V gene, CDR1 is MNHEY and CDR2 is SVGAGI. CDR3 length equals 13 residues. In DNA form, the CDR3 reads TGTGCCAGCAGATACAGGGGGGTCAATGAGCAGTTCTTC. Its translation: CASRYRGVNEQFF.

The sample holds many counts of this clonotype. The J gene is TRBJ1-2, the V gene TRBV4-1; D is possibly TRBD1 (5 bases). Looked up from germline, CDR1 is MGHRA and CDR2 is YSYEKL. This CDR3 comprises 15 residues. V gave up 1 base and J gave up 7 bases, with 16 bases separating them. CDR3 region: CASSQVIPGDGGYTF. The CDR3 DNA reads TGCGCCAGCAGCCAAGTCATTCCGGGGGACGGTGGCTACACCTTC.

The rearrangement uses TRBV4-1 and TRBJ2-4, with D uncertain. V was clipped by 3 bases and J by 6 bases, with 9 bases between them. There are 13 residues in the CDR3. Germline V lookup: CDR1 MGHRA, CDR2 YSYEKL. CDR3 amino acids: CASSHGDANIQYF. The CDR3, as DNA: TGCGCCAGCAGCCATGGAGATGCAAACATTCAGTACTTC.

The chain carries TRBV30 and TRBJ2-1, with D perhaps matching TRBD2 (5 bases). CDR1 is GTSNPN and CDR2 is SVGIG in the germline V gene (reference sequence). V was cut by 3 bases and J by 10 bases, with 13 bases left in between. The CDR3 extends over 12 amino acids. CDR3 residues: CAWSLSSREQFF. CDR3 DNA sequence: TGTGCCTGGAGCCTCTCTAGCCGGGAGCAGTTCTTC.

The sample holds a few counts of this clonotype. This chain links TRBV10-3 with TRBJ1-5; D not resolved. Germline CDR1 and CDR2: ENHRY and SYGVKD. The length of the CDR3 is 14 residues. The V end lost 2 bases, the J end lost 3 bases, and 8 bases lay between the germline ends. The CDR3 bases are TGTGCCATCAGTGAGGGGGTCTCCAATCAGCCCCAGCATTTT. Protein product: CAISEGVSNQPQHF.

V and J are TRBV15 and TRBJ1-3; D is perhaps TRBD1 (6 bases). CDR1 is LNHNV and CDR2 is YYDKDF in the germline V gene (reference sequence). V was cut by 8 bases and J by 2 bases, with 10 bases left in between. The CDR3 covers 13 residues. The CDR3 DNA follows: TGTGCCACCTCCGGGGGCACTGGAAACACCATATATTTT. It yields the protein CATSGGTGNTIYF. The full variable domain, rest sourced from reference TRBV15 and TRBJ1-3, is DAMVIQNPRYQVTQFGKPVTLSCSQTLNHNVMYWYQQKSSQAPKLLFHYYDKDFNNEADTPDNFQSRRPNTSFCFLDIRSPGLGDTAMYLCATSGGTGNTIYFGEGSWLTVV.